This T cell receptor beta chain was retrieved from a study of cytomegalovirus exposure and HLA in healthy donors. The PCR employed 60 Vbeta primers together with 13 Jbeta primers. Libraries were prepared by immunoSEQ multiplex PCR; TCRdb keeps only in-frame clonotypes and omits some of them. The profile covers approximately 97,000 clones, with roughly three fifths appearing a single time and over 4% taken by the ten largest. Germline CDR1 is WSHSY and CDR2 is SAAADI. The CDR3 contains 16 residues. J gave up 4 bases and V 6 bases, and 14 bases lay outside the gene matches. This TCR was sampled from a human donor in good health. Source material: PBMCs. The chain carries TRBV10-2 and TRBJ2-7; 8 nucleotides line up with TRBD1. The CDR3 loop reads CASRVDTGTGRYEQYF. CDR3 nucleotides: TGCGCCAGCAGAGTAGACACCGGGACAGGCCGATACGAGCAGTACTTC.